This passage covers 31 T cell receptor beta chains from one sample sequenced in a study of T-cell memory formation after mild COVID-19. TCRdb recomputed calls from the 5' RACE reads with MiXCR, one row per CDR3 protein. The sample shows under 200,000 distinct CDR3 sequences, around 10% of them seen only once. Sequenced input: PBMCs or a T cell subset sorted from them (not recorded which). All receptors come from a man aged 18 to 30 who had mild COVID-19 (a few samples of this study predate the infection). Cell type and time point are not known.

The gene calls are TRBV4-3 and TRBJ2-2; D is undetermined. Germline V lookup: CDR1 LGHNA, CDR2 YSLEER. Trimming shortened V by 0 bases and J by 5 bases, and 13 bases separated the two germline ends. This CDR3 has 16 residues. In DNA form, the CDR3 reads TGCGCCAGCAGCCAAGATCTAATGGGCCCAACCGGGGAGCTGTTTTTT. Its protein is CASSQDLMGPTGELFF.

This clonotype has just a few counts. The chain is built from TRBV5-4 and TRBJ1-2, with TRBD1 matching 9 bases. The CDR3 loop spans 14 amino acids. Germline values: CDR1 SGHNT, CDR2 YYREEE (reference sequence). Trimming removed 2 bases from V and 7 bases from J; junction bases left unmatched: 6. The CDR3 here is CASSLGTGPSGYTF. The CDR3, as DNA: TGTGCCAGCAGCTTAGGGACAGGGCCCTCTGGCTACACCTTC.

The rearrangement uses TRBV5-1 and TRBJ1-2; 9 bases line up with TRBD1. Looked up from germline, CDR1 is SGHRS and CDR2 is YFSETQ. J was trimmed by 6 bases and V by 3 bases; bases with no gene match: 6. The CDR3 covers 14 residues. CDR3 sequence (DNA): TGCGCCAGCAGCTACGGACAGGGGACGGATGGCTACACCTTC. Encoded protein: CASSYGQGTDGYTF.

This clonotype turned up a few times. V usage is TRBV28 and J usage is TRBJ1-1, with a weak D call TRBD1 (6 bases). The V end was cut by 1 base, the J end by 0 bases, with 12 bases between. The CDR3 contains 16 residues. Per the germline V gene, CDR1 is MDHEN and CDR2 is SYDVKM. For the CDR3, the DNA is TGTGCCAGCAGTTTATTCGGGGGGACATTGAACACTGAAGCTTTCTTT. Protein sequence: CASSLFGGTLNTEAFF.

This clonotype was recorded a few times. The chain combines TRBV5-1 with TRBJ2-5; D call uncertain. The V end was cut by 0 bases, the J end by 7 bases, with 19 bases between. The CDR3 runs 16 residues. The germline gives CDR1 SGHRS, CDR2 YFSETQ. Here the CDR3 DNA reads TGCGCCAGCAGCTTGGAGCTTCACCAAGCGTTGGGGACCCAGTACTTC. Its translation: CASSLELHQALGTQYF.

This clonotype has just a few counts. This rearrangement joins TRBV4-1 to TRBJ1-2; 7 bases map to TRBD1. The CDR3 runs to 16 residues. V trimming: 0 bases; J trimming: 0 bases; junction bases outside the gene matches: 4. Germline-derived CDR1 and CDR2 are MGHRA and YSYEKL. DNA of the CDR3: TGCGCCAGCAGCCAAGATAGTAGGGGGCCTAACTATGGCTACACCTTC. Encoded protein: CASSQDSRGPNYGYTF.

This clonotype was seen a few times. J is TRBJ2-1 and V is TRBV7-2; D may be TRBD1 (5 bases). The CDR3 length is 16 residues. CDR1 is SGHTA and CDR2 is FQGNSA in the germline V gene. Trimming left V 0 bases short and J 0 bases short, with 9 bases between. CDR3 nucleotide sequence: TGTGCCAGCAGCTTAGCGCGGACACTCTCCTACAATGAGCAGTTCTTC. This sequence encodes CASSLARTLSYNEQFF. The full variable domain, completed using reference TRBV7-2 and TRBJ2-1, is GAGVSQSPSNKVTEKGKDVELRCDPISGHTALYWYRQSLGQGLEFLIYFQGNSAPDKSGLPSDRFSAERTGGSVSTLTIQRTQQEDSAVYLCASSLARTLSYNEQFFGPGTRLTVL.

The table lists this clonotype with a few counts. The rearrangement links TRBV15 to TRBJ1-1; tentatively, D is TRBD1 (5 bases). The CDR3 covers 16 residues. Trimming stripped 0 bases from V and 1 base from J, with 12 bases between. Germline CDR1 is LNHNV and CDR2 is YYDKDF (reference sequence). DNA for the CDR3: TGTGCCACCAGCAGAGATGGGTGGGGCACGAACACTGAAGCTTTCTTT. Residues: CATSRDGWGTNTEAFF.

In its sample, this clonotype was seen many times. This rearrangement joins TRBV3-1 to TRBJ1-2; D uncertain. This CDR3 has 15 residues. V was cut by 1 base and J by 4 bases, with 13 bases left in between. Germline loops: CDR1 LGHDT, CDR2 YNNKEL (reference sequence). The CDR3 is CASSQGRAKPYGYTF. The CDR3 DNA reads as TGTGCCAGCAGCCAAGGGAGAGCTAAGCCCTATGGCTACACCTTC. Using reference TRBV3-1 and TRBJ1-2 for the parts outside the CDR3, the full variable domain is DTAVSQTPKYLVTQMGNDKSIKCEQNLGHDTMYWYKQDSKKFLKIMFSYNNKELIINETVPNRFSPKSPDKAHLNLHINSLELGDSAVYFCASSQGRAKPYGYTFGSGTRLTVV.

The gene calls are TRBV7-2 and TRBJ1-5; 9 nucleotides agree with TRBD1. Germline assignment: CDR1 SGHTA and CDR2 FQGNSA. V gave up 8 bases and J gave up 4 bases; unmatched junction bases: 9. The CDR3 length is 15 residues. The CDR3 DNA reads TGTGCCAGCTCCCCTTGGGACAGGGTAAATCAGCCCCAGCATTTT. Protein product: CASSPWDRVNQPQHF.

In DNA form, the CDR3 reads TGTGCCACCAGCCCCTCCGACAGGAGGGAGACCCAGTACTTC. Translating gives CATSPSDRRETQYF. The V call is TRBV15, the J call TRBJ2-5, with D possibly TRBD1 on 6 matching bases. The CDR3 contains 14 residues. Germline V gene sequence: CDR1 LNHNV, CDR2 YYDKDF (reference sequence). Trimming shortened V by 5 bases and J by 5 bases, and 15 bases separated the two germline ends.

This clonotype has a count of ten or more. V usage is TRBV20-1 and J usage is TRBJ2-3; D is ambiguous. V was shortened by 6 bases and J by 7 bases, with 14 bases between the two germline ends. The germline gives CDR1 DFQATT, CDR2 SNEGSKA (reference sequence). The CDR3 totals 12 residues. The CDR3: CSASNGDNTQYF. CDR3 DNA: TGCAGTGCCTCCAACGGTGATAATACGCAGTATTTT.

V is TRBV20-1 and J is TRBJ1-4, with a tentative D call TRBD1 (6 bases). Germline lookup yields CDR1 DFQATT and CDR2 SNEGSKA (reference sequence). The CDR3 length is 13 residues. Trimming took 7 bases from V and 5 from J, leaving 14 bases between them. CDR3 residues: CSGETGPNEKLFF. The DNA of the CDR3 is TGCAGTGGGGAAACAGGGCCGAATGAAAAACTGTTTTTT.

There are many counts of this clonotype. The V and J genes are TRBV27 and TRBJ2-1; 13 bases map to TRBD2. The germline V gene has CDR1 MNHEY and CDR2 SMNVEV (reference sequence). Losses at the gene ends were 4 bases for V and 10 bases for J; bases not matched to a gene: 7. The CDR3 contains 15 residues. CDR3 in DNA: TGTGCCAGCAGTTACTCCGGGACTAGCGGGATCGAGCAGTTCTTC. Translated, it gives CASSYSGTSGIEQFF.

The chain employs TRBV6-1 and TRBJ2-5; no definite D call. The CDR3 extends over 13 amino acids. Per the germline V gene, CDR1 is MNHNS and CDR2 is SASEGT. Trimming removed 4 bases at V and 6 bases at J, with 12 bases between. The CDR3 coding sequence is TGTGCCAGCAGTGGACCCCCTCGTCAGACCCAGTACTTC. This gives the protein CASSGPPRQTQYF.

This clonotype was recorded a few times. The V call is TRBV29-1, the J call TRBJ1-2; no clear D. Germline V gene sequence: CDR1 SQVTM, CDR2 ANQGSEA. The CDR3 consists of 12 residues. With 2 bases removed from V and 4 bases from J, the gap between germline ends came to 8 bases. The CDR3: CSVEKQSYGYTF. In DNA, the CDR3 is TGCAGCGTTGAAAAACAGAGCTATGGCTACACCTTC.

The chain couples TRBV7-2 to TRBJ2-5; 7 positions match TRBD1. This CDR3 is built from 15 residues. After removal of 4 bases from V and 5 bases from J, the junction contained 10 bases not matched to a gene. Germline values: CDR1 SGHTA, CDR2 FQGNSA. CDR3 in amino acids: CASSYNRGAGETQYF. In nucleotides, the CDR3 is TGTGCCAGCAGCTACAACAGGGGCGCAGGGGAGACCCAGTACTTC.

This clonotype was observed a handful of times. The CDR3 nucleotides read TGTGCCACCGGGGGGGCCCGGGGAGAGAAACAGTACTTC. The encoded protein is CATGGARGEKQYF. The rearrangement uses TRBV10-3 and TRBJ2-5; 8 nucleotides match TRBD2. Germline loops: CDR1 ENHRY, CDR2 SYGVKD. The CDR3 consists of 13 residues. J was trimmed by 11 bases and V by 10 bases; bases with no gene match: 15.

This clonotype was counted a few times. The chain carries TRBV5-1 and TRBJ2-7, with 12 positions matching TRBD2. Germline V CDR1 and CDR2: SGHRS, YFSETQ. V shed 4 bases, J shed 6 bases, and the junction held 11 bases outside the gene matches. CDR3 length: 16 amino acids. In nucleotides, the CDR3 is TGCGCCAGCAGCGAGAGGGCTAGCGGGGGGGCCTTCGAGCAGTACTTC. Amino acid sequence: CASSERASGGAFEQYF.

This clonotype came up many times. This chain uses TRBV5-1 with TRBJ2-7; 8 bases map to TRBD2. CDR1 SGHRS and CDR2 YFSETQ come from the germline V gene. This CDR3 spans 15 amino acids. Losses at the gene ends were 1 base for V and 2 bases for J; bases not matched to a gene: 5. CDR3 nucleotides: TGCGCCAGCAGCTTGCTCGCGGGGGGAGCCTACGAGCAGTACTTC. Its protein is CASSLLAGGAYEQYF.

This clonotype has ten or more counts. The chain employs TRBV5-1 and TRBJ2-7; D is unclear. Germline assignment: CDR1 SGHRS and CDR2 YFSETQ. There are 15 residues in the CDR3. Trimming stripped 0 bases from V and 1 base from J, with 11 bases between. The CDR3 DNA is TGCGCCAGCAGCTTGGATGCGGACGCATCCTACGAGCAGTACTTC. It codes for CASSLDADASYEQYF.

J is TRBJ2-3 and V is TRBV6-1; D is perhaps TRBD1 or TRBD2 (5 bases each). This CDR3 spans 15 amino acids. The V gene lost 2 bases and the J gene lost 1 base, with 10 bases spanning the gap. Germline lookup yields CDR1 MNHNS and CDR2 SASEGT. In DNA, the CDR3 is TGTGCCAGCAGTGAATCGAGGGACCGCACAGATACGCAGTATTTT. This codes for CASSESRDRTDTQYF.

In its sample, this clonotype was seen a few times. The chain joins TRBV5-5 to TRBJ1-1; tentative D call: TRBD1 (5 bases). Germline values: CDR1 SGHKS, CDR2 YYEKEE (reference sequence). V was cut by 4 bases and J by 1 base, with 14 bases left in between. The CDR3 loop spans 15 amino acids. This CDR3 reads CASSPVGVGNTEAFF. In nucleotides, the CDR3 is TGTGCCAGCAGCCCGGTGGGGGTAGGGAACACTGAAGCTTTCTTT.

This clonotype was observed a handful of times. The V gene is TRBV6-1, the J gene TRBJ2-7, with D tentatively TRBD2 (6 bases). CDR1 and CDR2 (germline): MNHNS, SASEGT. CDR3 size: 14 residues. V shed 4 bases and J shed 0 bases, with 10 bases lying between them. CDR3 in DNA: TGTGCCAGCAGTGCCTTGGGGGGCTCCTACGAGCAGTACGTC. Its translation is CASSALGGSYEQYV.

The genes are TRBV2 and TRBJ1-6, with D possibly being TRBD1 (6 bases). Per germline, CDR1 SNHLY and CDR2 FYNNEI. The CDR3 totals 14 residues. Trimming removed 10 bases at V and 4 bases at J, with 14 bases between. The CDR3 spells CATTGTSYNSPLHF. The CDR3 region has the DNA TGTGCCACGACCGGGACATCGTATAATTCACCCCTCCACTTT.

This chain connects TRBV5-1 to TRBJ2-6; no clear D. CDR3 length: 15 amino acids. V shed 0 bases and J shed 4 bases, with 8 bases lying between them. Germline V gene sequence: CDR1 SGHRS, CDR2 YFSETQ. CDR3: CASSLAPGGANVLTF. In DNA form, the CDR3 reads TGCGCCAGCAGCTTGGCCCCCGGGGGGGCCAACGTCCTGACTTTC.

This clonotype appeared many times. The chain combines TRBV7-2 with TRBJ2-7, with D unclear. The CDR3 runs 15 residues. Trimming left V 0 bases short and J 12 bases short, with 21 bases between. Germline values: CDR1 SGHTA, CDR2 FQGNSA. In nucleotides, the CDR3 is TGTGCCAGCAGCTTAGCCGGGTTAGATTCCTACGGTGGGTACTTC. Protein: CASSLAGLDSYGGYF.

This clonotype was detected a few times. J is TRBJ1-1 and V is TRBV7-3; maybe TRBD1 (5 bases). Trimming removed 0 bases from V and 10 bases from J, with 12 bases in between. The V gene's germline CDR1 is SGHTA and CDR2 FQGTGA. The CDR3 contains 13 residues. CDR3 DNA: TGTGCCAGCAGCTTAACCCCCAGGGAGGCAGCTTTCTTT. It specifies CASSLTPREAAFF.

This clonotype was detected many times. The chain couples TRBV11-2 to TRBJ2-5; D ambiguous. The V gene lost 6 bases and the J gene lost 5 bases, with 7 bases spanning the gap. In germline, CDR1 is SGHAT, CDR2 FQNNGV. The CDR3 totals 11 residues. In DNA, the CDR3 is TGTGCCAGCAGTTTCGTGGAGACCCAGTACTTC. As protein: CASSFVETQYF.

This clonotype was detected a few times. This chain connects TRBV7-3 to TRBJ1-4, with D perhaps TRBD1 (5 bases). The CDR3 length is 15 residues. CDR1 is SGHTA, CDR2 FQGTGA, per germline. Trimming pared 5 bases from V and 0 bases from J, leaving 10 bases between. The CDR3 loop reads CASSPQETTNEKLFF. The CDR3 nucleotides are TGTGCCAGCAGCCCACAGGAGACAACTAATGAAAAACTGTTTTTT.

The V and J genes are TRBV6-2 or TRBV6-3 and TRBJ2-2; 7 nucleotides match TRBD1. The length of the CDR3 is 14 residues. Germline V CDR1 and CDR2: MNHEY, SVGEGT. With 6 bases clipped from V and 5 bases from J, the junction kept 6 bases outside the gene matches. The CDR3 bases are TGTGCCAGCAGGACCAGGGGGTCTACCGGGGAGCTGTTTTTT. It is translated as CASRTRGSTGELFF.